Listed below are T cell receptor beta chains from one sample, sequenced in a study of Ad26.COV2.S vaccination and SARS-CoV-2 variants. Using immunoSEQ multiplex PCR, the repertoire was profiled, and TCRdb retains in-frame clones only, with some absent. The sample holds 350,000 to 500,000 clones, 80% to 90% seen once. The material sequenced was peripheral blood, taken in a trial of Ad26.COV2.S vaccine versus placebo. These receptors originate from a person aged 18-65 years who received the Ad26.COV2.S COVID-19 vaccine or a placebo. CDR3s include the opening cysteine and the closing phenylalanine or tryptophan. A D gene is named only where the DNA matches it firmly. Clone size appears in some rows only: once, few, many, or a class for an expanded clone.

j_gene | v_gene | abundance | d_gene | CDR3aa | CDR3nt
TRBJ1-3 | TRBV9 | . | . | CASSVEGVAIGNTIYF | TGTGCCAGCAGCGTAGAAGGAGTGGCAATCGGAAACACCATATATTTT
TRBJ1-1 | TRBV5-1 | . | . | CASSLGPRQAGTTEAFF | TGCGCCAGCAGCTTGGGCCCGCGACAGGCTGGGACCACTGAAGCTTTCTTT
TRBJ2-2 | TRBV20-1 | . | . | CSASRPRPNTGELFF | TGCAGTGCTAGTAGGCCGAGGCCCAACACCGGGGAGCTGTTTTTT
TRBJ1-1 | TRBV18 | . | TRBD1 | CASSPPGQGALAFF | TGTGCCAGCTCACCACCGGGACAGGGGGCCTTGGCTTTCTTT
TRBJ2-3 | TRBV6-2/TRBV6-3 | . | TRBD1 | CASSVPGQGVTDTQYF | TGTGCCAGCAGTGTTCCGGGACAGGGGGTCACAGATACGCAGTATTTT
TRBJ2-7 | TRBV4-2 | . | . | CASSQERQTYEQYF | TGTGCCAGCAGCCAAGAGCGGCAAACCTACGAGCAGTACTTC
TRBJ1-1 | TRBV5-1 | . | . | CASSLDRVTSAFF | TGCGCCAGCAGCTTGGACAGGGTAACGTCCGCTTTCTTT
TRBJ1-3 | TRBV4-2 | . | . | CASSQVGFSGLSSGNTIYF | TGTGCCAGCAGCCAAGTTGGATTCTCGGGCCTAAGCTCTGGAAACACCATATATTTT
TRBJ2-7 | TRBV7-8 | . | . | CASSLRTGDLAYEQYF | TGTGCCAGCAGCCTACGGACGGGAGATTTGGCCTACGAGCAGTACTTC
TRBJ2-6 | TRBV4-3 | few | . | CASSQAFWVYSGANVLTF | TGCGCCAGCAGCCAGGCCTTCTGGGTCTACTCTGGGGCCAACGTCCTGACTTTC
TRBJ1-4 | TRBV28 | . | . | CASVSGNEKLFF | TGTGCCAGTGTTTCCGGTAATGAAAAACTGTTTTTT
TRBJ2-3 | TRBV5-1 | . | TRBD2 | CASSSLAGYTDTQYF | TGCGCCAGCTCATCTCTAGCGGGGTACACAGATACGCAGTATTTT
TRBJ2-5 | TRBV6-5 | . | . | CASTTGTLQETQYF | TGTGCCAGCACCACCGGGACATTGCAAGAGACCCAGTACTTC
TRBJ2-7 | TRBV28 | . | . | CASSRLDPRGEQYF | TGTGCCAGCAGCCGTCTAGACCCAAGGGGCGAGCAGTACTTC
TRBJ1-2 | TRBV25-1 | . | TRBD1 | CASSASGTGGRGYTF | TGTGCCAGCAGTGCCTCCGGGACAGGGGGCCGAGGCTACACCTTC
TRBJ1-2 | TRBV7-9 | . | . | CASSLGGIGYTF | TGTGCCAGCAGCTTAGGGGGTATCGGCTACACCTTC
TRBJ1-1 | TRBV18 | . | . | CASSPQAGDAEAFF | TGTGCCAGCTCACCACAAGCAGGGGACGCTGAAGCTTTCTTT